This T cell receptor beta chain was captured by sequencing in a study of T cell responses to AZD1222 COVID-19 vaccine. General observations from the study: Among the donors, most were white British and more were female, and clonal diversity was possibly underestimated. Spike-specific TCR breadth rose after two AZD1222 doses, and depth rose as well.

Details on this clone: The antigen is not known.

Sequencing was performed with immunoSEQ multiplex PCR; in TCRdb, only in-frame clones are kept and a portion is missing. The sample has more than 100,000 clones; roughly 88% are singletons. Germline assignment: CDR1 WSHSY and CDR2 SAAADI. The CDR3 is 15 residues long. Trimming removed 3 bases at V and 0 bases at J, with 11 bases between. The receptor was isolated from an adult in good health. The specimen comprised peripheral blood, sampled on day 0 of AZD1222 vaccination. This sequence joins TRBV10-2 and TRBJ1-1; tentatively, D is TRBD1 (5 bases). CDR3 bases: TGCGCCAGCAGTGACCTGGGGACGGTGAACACTGAAGCTTTCTTT. It codes for CASSDLGTVNTEAFF.